One T cell receptor beta chain is described in this entry. Antigen unknown. This sample was taken from a study of blood T cells in healthy people across ages. Study results and limitations: Higher diversity, along with more naive CD4+ cells, distinguished long-lived donors from aged donors.

This CDR3 contains 15 residues. Trimming took 5 bases from V and 10 from J; bases not matched to a gene: 11. PCR was performed a second time for about 6 to 12 cycles using a sample-barcoded 5' primer and a J-beta primer mix. Each CDR3 protein is one row after TCRdb ran MiXCR on the 5' RACE reads. The sample yields about 970,000 distinct CDR3 sequences, roughly 50% seen once. This TCR was sampled from a woman in her fifties or sixties in good health. Source material: blood. The gene calls are TRBV12-3 or TRBV12-4 and TRBJ1-6, with TRBD1 matching 7 bases. For the CDR3, the DNA is TGTGCCAGCAGTCTACAGACAGGGTTGAACTCACCCCTCCACTTT. Translation gives CASSLQTGLNSPLHF.